A selection of T cell receptor beta chains follows, all from one sample in a study of cytomegalovirus exposure and HLA in healthy donors. Clones were read by immunoSEQ multiplex PCR, and TCRdb kept only the in-frame ones, dropping some. The table lists over 150,000 clones, about 90% of them singletons. The sequenced material came from PBMCs. Source of these receptors: a girl in the first two years of life in good health and CMV-seronegative. Each CDR3 is given with its conserved first and last residue. A D gene is named only where the DNA matches it firmly. For some rows the clone size is stated as once, few or many, or as a class when expanded; others skip it.

clone_size	v_call	j_call	d_call	cdr3_aa	cdr3_nt
.	TRBV29-1	TRBJ1-1	TRBD1	CSVEQGSSTEAFF	TGCAGCGTAGAACAGGGGAGCAGCACTGAAGCTTTCTTT
few	TRBV7-6	TRBJ2-7	.	CASSPHGHSYEQYF	TGTGCCAGCAGCCCCCATGGACATTCCTACGAGCAGTACTTC
.	TRBV2	TRBJ2-5	TRBD2	CASVTSGTQETQYF	TGTGCCAGCGTGACTAGCGGGACACAAGAGACCCAGTACTTC
.	TRBV7-2	TRBJ2-4	TRBD2	CASSQSGGGASKNIQYF	TGTGCCAGCAGCCAATCCGGCGGGGGGGCCTCCAAAAACATTCAGTACTTC
.	TRBV29-1	TRBJ1-1	.	CSVEREAFF	TGCAGCGTTGAGCGTGAAGCTTTCTTT
few	TRBV5-4	TRBJ2-2	.	CASRMRVPGELFF	TGTGCCAGCCGGATGAGGGTCCCCGGGGAGCTGTTTTTT
.	TRBV18	TRBJ1-2	TRBD1	CASSPRTGEYGYTF	TGTGCCAGCTCACCCCGGACAGGAGAATATGGCTACACCTTC
.	TRBV4-1	TRBJ1-1	.	CASSQTPTVRTEAFF	TGCGCCAGCAGCCAGACCCCGACAGTTCGAACTGAAGCTTTCTTT
.	TRBV15	TRBJ2-6	.	CATSPRPSGANVLTF	TGTGCCACCAGCCCCCGTCCCTCTGGGGCCAACGTCCTGACTTTC
.	TRBV7-6	TRBJ1-3	.	CASSLAPGLIGTIYF	TGTGCCAGCAGCTTAGCCCCAGGGCTCATAGGGACCATATATTTT
.	TRBV7-2	TRBJ1-4	TRBD1	CASRRTGQGVGGTNEKLFF	TGTGCCAGCAGGAGAACTGGACAGGGGGTTGGCGGCACTAATGAAAAACTGTTTTTT
few	TRBV5-1	TRBJ2-3	TRBD2	CASSAYQSGTTYNTDTQYF	TGCGCCAGCAGCGCCTACCAGTCCGGGACTACATACAACACAGATACGCAGTATTTT
.	TRBV30	TRBJ2-1	TRBD1	CAWSSTQGTYNEQFF	TGTGCCTGGAGCTCCACACAGGGGACCTACAATGAGCAGTTCTTC
.	TRBV9	TRBJ2-4	TRBD1	CASSVEGDRRNIQYF	TGTGCCAGCAGCGTAGAAGGGGACAGAAGAAACATTCAGTACTTC
.	TRBV30	TRBJ1-1	TRBD1	CACSQGADTEAFF	TGTGCCTGTTCTCAGGGGGCAGACACTGAAGCTTTCTTT
.	TRBV5-1	TRBJ1-4	TRBD1	CASSLEATGGWATNEKLFF	TGCGCCAGCAGCTTGGAAGCGACAGGGGGCTGGGCGACTAATGAAAAACTGTTTTTT
.	TRBV19	TRBJ1-4	.	CASSQHAKGVTNEKLFF	TGTGCCAGTAGCCAACACGCTAAAGGGGTAACTAATGAAAAACTGTTTTTT
.	TRBV5-8	TRBJ1-1	TRBD1	CASSDSRDSEAFF	TGTGCCAGCAGCGATTCCCGGGACAGTGAAGCTTTCTTT
once	TRBV7-2	TRBJ2-1	TRBD2	CASSLARTSGGSSYNEQFF	TGTGCCAGCAGCTTAGCTAGGACTAGCGGGGGGAGCTCCTACAATGAGCAGTTCTTC
.	TRBV30	TRBJ2-6	TRBD1	CAWSRQGLSSGANVLTF	TGTGCCTGGAGTAGACAGGGGCTTAGCTCTGGGGCCAACGTCCTGACTTTC
.	TRBV6-5	TRBJ1-2	.	CASRGHYGYTF	TGTGCCAGCAGGGGGCACTATGGCTACACCTTC
.	TRBV13	TRBJ2-7	TRBD1	CASSLRQGVRSYEQYF	TGTGCCAGCAGCTTACGTCAGGGGGTAAGGTCCTACGAGCAGTACTTC
.	TRBV30	TRBJ1-2	TRBD1	CACDTGVNYGYTF	TGTGCCTGTGACACAGGGGTTAACTATGGCTACACCTTC